These 31 T cell receptor beta chains were all obtained from the same sample, sequenced in a study of cytomegalovirus exposure and HLA in healthy donors. 60 Vbeta and 13 Jbeta primers were used in PCR. Produced via immunoSEQ multiplex PCR; TCRdb's table is partial and in-frame only. The sample table includes 130,000 or so clones. The sequenced material came from PBMCs. The receptors stem from a woman between 18 and 30 years old in good health and CMV-seronegative.

The rearrangement joins TRBV11-3 to TRBJ1-2, with D possibly TRBD1 on 5 matching bases. V gave up 1 base and J gave up 2 bases, with 14 bases separating them. The CDR3 is 16 residues long. CDR1 SGHNT and CDR2 YENEEA come from the germline V gene. For the CDR3, the DNA is TGTGCCAGCAGCTTAGGAGGCGGGAGACAGAACTATGGCTACACCTTC. Its translation: CASSLGGGRQNYGYTF.

This chain uses TRBV28 with TRBJ2-7, with 10 bases matching TRBD2. Trimming at V came to 7 bases and at J to 3 bases, leaving 6 bases not matched to a gene. The CDR3 spans 14 residues. Per the germline V gene, CDR1 is MDHEN and CDR2 is SYDVKM. The CDR3, as DNA: TGTGCCAGCAATCCATCTAGCGGGAGCTACGAGCAGTACGTC. This sequence encodes CASNPSSGSYEQYV.

This chain connects TRBV4-2 to TRBJ1-2, with TRBD1 matching 7 bases. The CDR3 spans 13 residues. V shed 4 bases and J 6 bases; nucleotides not matched to a gene: 5. Germline V lookup: CDR1 LGHNA, CDR2 YNFKEQ. The CDR3 region is CASSLRQGDGYTF. CDR3 in DNA: TGTGCCAGCAGCCTCAGACAGGGTGATGGCTACACCTTC.

The gene calls are TRBV4-1 and TRBJ1-5, with no clear D. Looked up from germline, CDR1 is MGHRA and CDR2 is YSYEKL. V dropped 3 bases and J dropped 0 bases, with 9 bases sitting between them. The CDR3 sequence is 15 residues long. CDR3 DNA: TGCGCCAGCAGCCATCGGGAGAATAGCAATCAGCCCCAGCATTTT. Translation gives CASSHRENSNQPQHF.

The V call is TRBV2, the J call TRBJ1-1; TRBD1 agrees at 8 bases. The CDR3 spans 13 residues. The germline V gene encodes CDR1 SNHLY and CDR2 FYNNEI. With 8 bases clipped from V and 1 base from J, the junction kept 3 bases outside the gene matches. The CDR3 DNA is TGTGCCAGCGGAGGACAGGGGAACACTGAAGCTTTCTTT. Translated: CASGGQGNTEAFF.

This chain links TRBV9 with TRBJ2-2, with 8 bases that match TRBD2. This CDR3 comprises 14 residues. Germline V lookup: CDR1 SGDLS, CDR2 YYNGEE. After removal of 4 bases from V and 4 bases from J, the junction contained 3 bases not matched to a gene. The chain's CDR3 is CASSPGTSTGELFF. In nucleotides, the CDR3 is TGTGCCAGCAGCCCCGGGACTAGCACCGGGGAGCTGTTTTTT.

The genes are TRBV6-5 and TRBJ1-5; perhaps TRBD1 as D (6 bases). This CDR3 is 13 amino acids long. Germline loops: CDR1 MNHEY, CDR2 SVGAGI. Trimming removed 4 bases from V and 5 bases from J, with 9 bases in between. This CDR3 is CASSSGGYQPQHF. In DNA form, the CDR3 reads TGTGCCAGCAGTTCTGGGGGCTATCAGCCCCAGCATTTT.

This chain uses TRBV7-2 with TRBJ1-5; 8 nucleotides align to TRBD1. Germline-derived CDR1 and CDR2 are SGHTA and FQGNSA. The V gene end was trimmed by 1 base and the J gene end by 7 bases; junction bases not matched to a gene: 9. The CDR3 is 16 residues long. This chain's CDR3 is CASSLVVPGGVQPQHF. CDR3 DNA: TGTGCCAGCAGCTTAGTTGTCCCAGGGGGCGTACAGCCCCAGCATTTT.

This chain uses TRBV30 with TRBJ2-5; weak D call: TRBD2 (6 bases). There are 13 residues in the CDR3. CDR1 is GTSNPN and CDR2 is SVGIG in the germline V gene (reference sequence). CDR3 region: CATRGPYQETQYF. In nucleotides, the CDR3 is TGTGCGACGCGGGGCCCGTACCAAGAGACCCAGTACTTC.

V usage is TRBV4-2 and J usage is TRBJ2-7; 9 nucleotides agree with TRBD2. The CDR3 spans 18 residues. Germline CDR1 is LGHNA and CDR2 is YNFKEQ. V shed 1 base, J shed 5 bases, and the junction held 15 bases outside the gene matches. The CDR3 sequence is CASSQVKVAGEISNEQYF. CDR3 in DNA: TGTGCCAGCAGCCAAGTTAAGGTAGCGGGAGAAATTAGCAACGAGCAGTACTTC.

V and J are TRBV7-6 and TRBJ2-5; D is perhaps TRBD2 (6 bases). The end of the DNA is better explained by TRBJ2-7, so the J call may be wrong. In germline, CDR1 is SGHVS, CDR2 FNYEAQ. This CDR3 contains 15 residues. CDR3 in DNA: TGTGCCAGCAGCTTAACGGAGGGACGCTCCTACGAGCAGTACTTC. This codes for CASSLTEGRSYEQYF.

This chain connects TRBV27 to TRBJ2-7; tentative D call: TRBD1 (6 bases). This CDR3 has 11 amino acids. Germline V gene data show CDR1 as MNHEY and CDR2 as SMNVEV (reference sequence). Trimming removed 8 bases at V and 9 bases at J, with 14 bases between. CDR3: CASAGTMGQYF. The CDR3 bases are TGTGCCAGCGCTGGGACAATGGGGCAGTACTTC.

The CDR3 region is CASSPVPSNQPQHF. CDR3 sequence (DNA): TGTGCCAGCTCACCAGTTCCGAGCAATCAGCCCCAGCATTTT. The gene calls are TRBV18 and TRBJ1-5; D gene ambiguous. This CDR3 comprises 14 residues. Germline lookup yields CDR1 KGHSH and CDR2 LQKENI. Deletions cut 2 bases from V and 1 base from J, with 6 bases between.

The V gene is TRBV27, the J gene TRBJ2-3; 12 bases align to TRBD2. The CDR3 has 16 residues. V lost 3 bases and J lost 3; bases outside the gene matches: 4. Germline CDR1 reads MNHEY; CDR2 reads SMNVEV (reference sequence). The CDR3 DNA is TGTGCCAGCAGTTTCCGACTAGCGGGGGCGACAGATACGCAGTATTTT. The encoded protein is CASSFRLAGATDTQYF.

This sequence joins TRBV7-3 and TRBJ2-5, with TRBD2 matching 9 bases. TRBJ2-7 explains the end of the DNA better; the J call may be wrong. The CDR3 totals 15 residues. Germline values: CDR1 SGHTA, CDR2 FQGTGA. The CDR3: CASSFIGGREYEQYF. In nucleotides, the CDR3 is TGTGCCAGCAGCTTTATTGGCGGGAGGGAATACGAGCAGTACTTC.

This sequence joins TRBV5-4 and TRBJ2-2; a possible D gene is TRBD1 (6 bases). Germline V gene sequence: CDR1 SGHNT, CDR2 YYREEE (reference sequence). Trimming pared 0 bases from V and 5 bases from J, leaving 8 bases between. The CDR3 loop spans 14 amino acids. The CDR3, as DNA: TGTGCCAGCAGCTTGGAACAGGGAACCGGGGAGCTGTTTTTT. It is translated as CASSLEQGTGELFF.

V gene TRBV21-1 combines with J gene TRBJ1-2; the listed D gene, TRBD1, was not tested against the DNA. TRBV21-1 is described as a pseudogene. The CDR3 length is 15 residues. The CDR3 bases are TGTGCCAGTCAACCACAACGAACAGGGGTTGATGGCTACACCTTC. Residues: CASQPQRTGVDGYTF.

This chain links TRBV30 with TRBJ1-2, with TRBD1 as a possible D gene (6 bases). The germline V gene has CDR1 GTSNPN and CDR2 SVGIG (reference sequence). Between the trimmed V and J ends, which lost 5 bases and 4 bases, there was a span of 17 bases. The CDR3 spans 14 residues. CDR3 DNA sequence: TGTGCCTGGCTACTTAGGGGGTTAGCCTATGGCTACACCTTC. It translates to CAWLLRGLAYGYTF.

The CDR3 spells CASSVEEQGFYEQYF. In DNA, the CDR3 is TGTGCCAGCAGCGTAGAGGAACAGGGGTTCTACGAGCAGTACTTC. The J gene is TRBJ2-7, the V gene TRBV9, with 7 bases aligning to TRBD1. Trimming at V came to 0 bases and at J to 3 bases, leaving 6 bases not matched to a gene. This CDR3 comprises 15 residues. Germline V gives CDR1 SGDLS, CDR2 YYNGEE.

Notes on this clone: One end of the junction is discordant with germline, which a read error may explain. This chain connects TRBV7-6 to TRBJ2-1; TRBD2 might be the D (6 bases). The CDR3 is 15 residues long. The V gene's germline CDR1 is SGHVS and CDR2 FNYEAQ. The CDR3 region is CASSLSPGVDNGQFF. The CDR3 DNA reads as TGTGCCAGCAGCTTATCTCCGGGAGTGGATAATGGGCAGTTCTTC.

Worth noting for this clone: Other DNA sequences in the same sample also yield this CDR3. The chain combines TRBV5-7 with TRBJ2-5, with a tentative D call TRBD1 (5 bases). TRBV5-7 is marked as an open reading frame, function uncertain. V dropped 4 bases and J dropped 4 bases, with 20 bases sitting between them. This CDR3 has 16 residues. CDR3 sequence: CASSLVSKTDLETQYF. In DNA form, the CDR3 reads TGTGCCAGCAGCCTCGTATCAAAGACAGACTTAGAGACCCAGTACTTC.

J is TRBJ2-5 and V is TRBV2; 11 bases agree with TRBD2. The CDR3 has 14 amino acids. Germline V gives CDR1 SNHLY, CDR2 FYNNEI. V shed 8 bases and J 3 bases; nucleotides not matched to a gene: 5. CDR3 amino acids: CASGMGLAEETQYF. The CDR3 DNA reads TGTGCCAGCGGCATGGGACTAGCGGAAGAGACCCAGTACTTC.

The V gene is TRBV7-2, the J gene TRBJ2-2, with a possible D match to TRBD2 (5 bases). The CDR3 is 17 residues long. Germline loops: CDR1 SGHTA, CDR2 FQGNSA. The V end lost 1 base, the J end lost 6 bases, and 18 bases lay between the germline ends. The CDR3 is CASSLVPVLAYSGELFF. CDR3 sequence (DNA): TGTGCCAGCAGCTTAGTCCCGGTCCTAGCTTATTCCGGGGAGCTGTTTTTT.

Turning to this clone: Additional DNA sequences in this sample encode the identical CDR3. The genes are TRBV18 and TRBJ1-1; D gene ambiguous. The CDR3 length is 14 residues. V was trimmed by 3 bases and J by 0 bases, leaving 8 bases between them. Germline V gene lookup returns CDR1 KGHSH and CDR2 LQKENI. The CDR3 sequence: CASSPRGLNTEAFF. DNA of the CDR3: TGTGCCAGCTCACCGAGAGGGCTGAACACTGAAGCTTTCTTT. Full variable domain (missing parts from reference TRBV18 and TRBJ1-1): NAGVMQNPRHLVRRRGQEARLRCSPMKGHSHVYWYRQLPEEGLKFMVYLQKENIIDESGMPKERFSAEFPKEGPSILRIQQVVRGDSAAYFCASSPRGLNTEAFFGQGTRLTVV.

This chain links TRBV7-2 with TRBJ1-1; D is uncertain. V was clipped by 3 bases and J by 3 bases, with 8 bases between them. Germline V gene lookup returns CDR1 SGHTA and CDR2 FQGNSA. This CDR3 has 13 residues. The CDR3 DNA is TGTGCCAGCAGCTTGAGGGCTCACACTGAAGCTTTCTTT. Amino acid sequence: CASSLRAHTEAFF.

The rearrangement links TRBV30 to TRBJ1-2; D gene uncertain. V gave up 7 bases and J gave up 8 bases, with 20 bases separating them. CDR1 and CDR2 (germline): GTSNPN, SVGIG (reference sequence). The CDR3 sequence is 13 residues long. CDR3 region: CASNAGFGVGYTF. For the CDR3, the DNA is TGTGCCTCCAACGCGGGGTTTGGGGTGGGCTACACCTTC.

V gene TRBV6-6 combines with J gene TRBJ1-2; D uncertain. Germline CDR1 reads MNHNY; CDR2 reads SVGAGI (reference sequence). The CDR3 runs 14 residues. V was clipped by 0 bases and J by 8 bases, with 13 bases between them. CDR3 protein: CASSYSTGNRGYTF. In DNA, the CDR3 is TGTGCCAGCAGTTACTCGACGGGAAATCGCGGCTACACCTTC.

J is TRBJ1-2 and V is TRBV19; 9 bases are shared with TRBD1. V lost 3 bases, J lost 7 bases, and 9 bases stayed unmatched. The length of the CDR3 is 15 residues. CDR1 and CDR2 (germline): LNHDA, SQIVND (reference sequence). The DNA of the CDR3 is TGTGCCAGTAGTATTTCAACAGGGGGCCAAGGTGGCTACACCTTC. Translated: CASSISTGGQGGYTF.

A word on this clone: A junction end diverges from the germline sequence, so it may reflect a read error. The J gene is TRBJ1-1, the V gene TRBV7-2; 7 bases agree with TRBD1. The CDR3 is 12 residues long. Germline values: CDR1 SGHTA, CDR2 FQGNSA. The CDR3 DNA reads as TGTGCCAGCAGCTTAGTGGACAGGTCGGTGCTCTTT. Amino acid sequence: CASSLVDRSVLF.

CDR3 loop: CASSVIDRGGYGYTF. The CDR3 nucleotides read TGTGCCAGCAGCGTAATCGACAGGGGAGGTTATGGCTACACCTTC. This chain connects TRBV28 to TRBJ1-2; 8 nucleotides match TRBD1. The CDR3 runs 15 residues. Unmatched junction bases numbered 11, after V lost 6 bases and J lost 5 bases. Germline V CDR1 and CDR2: MDHEN, SYDVKM.

V is TRBV7-7 and J is TRBJ2-7; 7 bases match TRBD2. CDR1 and CDR2 from the germline V gene are SSHAT and FNYEAQ (reference sequence). This CDR3 spans 14 amino acids. The ends lost 5 bases at V and 2 bases at J; junction bases unmatched: 6. The CDR3 coding sequence is TGTGCCAGCAGCCTCGGGGGAGGGGCCTACGAGCAGTACTTC. Its protein is CASSLGGGAYEQYF.